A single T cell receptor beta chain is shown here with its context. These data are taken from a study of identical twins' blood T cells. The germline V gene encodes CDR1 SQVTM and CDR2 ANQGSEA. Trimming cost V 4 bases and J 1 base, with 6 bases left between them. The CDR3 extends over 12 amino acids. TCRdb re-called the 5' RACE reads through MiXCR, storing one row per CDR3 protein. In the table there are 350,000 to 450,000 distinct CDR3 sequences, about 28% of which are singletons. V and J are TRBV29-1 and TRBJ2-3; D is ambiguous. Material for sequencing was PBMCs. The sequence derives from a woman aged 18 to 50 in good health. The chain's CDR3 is CSVGSGTDTQYF. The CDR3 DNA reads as TGCAGCGTTGGGTCGGGCACAGATACGCAGTATTTT.